The clone carrying this T cell receptor (beta chain) was seen more than once but under ten times. TCRdb reprocessed the 5' RACE reads via MiXCR and lists one record per CDR3 protein. The repertoire includes roughly 690,000 distinct CDR3 sequences, less than 25% of them detected once, and approximately 4.5% sits in the top ten. These data come from a study of identical twins. Trimming took off 6 bases at V and 6 bases at J, with 15 bases between the two ends. Germline CDR1 is SGHTA and CDR2 is FQGNSA. There are 13 residues in the CDR3. The data also belong to a second study, concerning T cells expressing NK-cell markers. That publication notes: Of the CD8+ T cells in six donors, 1.0-7.0% belonged to dominant NKG2C+ clonotypes. There remained a lack of clarity about HCMV specificity of expanded NKG2C+ T cell clones.

This TCR was sampled from a woman aged 18-35 years in good health. The sequenced sample was PBMCs. The V and J genes are TRBV7-2 and TRBJ2-7; either TRBD1 or TRBD2 may supply D (6 bases each). This chain's CDR3 is CASRGGLGGEQYF. In DNA, the CDR3 is TGTGCCAGCAGGGGGGGCCTCGGGGGCGAGCAGTACTTC.